The rows below give T cell receptor beta chains drawn from one sample of a study of T cell responses to AZD1222 COVID-19 vaccine. Profiling relied on immunoSEQ multiplex PCR, and the TCRdb table lists in-frame clones only, not all of them. The table has over 110,000 clones, approximately 92% seen once. The source material was peripheral blood, sampled on day 0 of AZD1222 vaccination. The receptors originated from an adult in good health. The CDR3 runs from the conserved cysteine through the conserved F or W. D genes are given only for firm matches.

j_gene	v_gene	d_gene	CDR3aa
TRBJ2-7	TRBV12-3/TRBV12-4	TRBD2	CASSWDYSEQYF
TRBJ1-1	TRBV5-1	-	CASSFTGTEPYEAFF
TRBJ1-5	TRBV30	TRBD1	CAWSGGTVSNQPQHF
TRBJ1-2	TRBV4-1	TRBD1	CASSQEPAGGGYTF
TRBJ2-1	TRBV5-6	-	CASSLSLNEQFF
TRBJ1-6	TRBV15	-	CATSRGGDIYSPLHF
TRBJ1-4	TRBV3-1/TRBV3-2	TRBD1	CASSRGTGGEKLFF
TRBJ2-1	TRBV5-1	TRBD2	CASSLGREGDEQFF
TRBJ2-5	TRBV6-6	-	CASSRDTRGETQYF
TRBJ2-2	TRBV2	-	CASKFWGANTGELFF
TRBJ2-1	TRBV5-4	-	CASSLRVPTHEQFF
TRBJ1-2	TRBV6-6	-	CASSFRQALSPYGYTF
TRBJ2-2	TRBV5-6	-	CASSYFLEWNTGELFF
TRBJ2-1	TRBV24-1	-	CATSGLAEGVSYNEQFF
TRBJ2-7	TRBV11-2	-	CASSLGGSRREQYF
TRBJ1-4	TRBV28	-	CASSPGIRGEKLFF
TRBJ2-7	TRBV6-5	TRBD1	CASGGQGAYEQYF
TRBJ2-1	TRBV3-1/TRBV3-2	-	CASSRRGRAGPPEQFF
TRBJ1-1	TRBV5-1	-	CASSLVGDGGGNTEAFF
TRBJ1-2	TRBV2	TRBD1	CASSVLEPGGYGYTF
TRBJ1-1	TRBV6-5	-	CASSPRRNWNTEAFF
TRBJ1-4	TRBV2	-	CASSEREASTNEKLFF
TRBJ2-7	TRBV2	TRBD1	CASRSNLFRDSKSSYEQYF